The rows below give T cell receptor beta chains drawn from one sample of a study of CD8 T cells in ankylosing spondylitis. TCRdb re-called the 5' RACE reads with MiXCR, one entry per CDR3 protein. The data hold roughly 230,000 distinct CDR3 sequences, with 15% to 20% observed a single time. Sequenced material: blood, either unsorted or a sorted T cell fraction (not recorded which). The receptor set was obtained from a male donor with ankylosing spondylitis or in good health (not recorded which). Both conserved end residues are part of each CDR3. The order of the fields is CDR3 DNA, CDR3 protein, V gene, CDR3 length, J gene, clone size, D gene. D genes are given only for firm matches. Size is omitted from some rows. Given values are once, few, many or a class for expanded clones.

cdr3_nt: TGCGCCAGCAGTGAGAAGGGACCCTACGACGATACGCAGTATTTT
cdr3_aa: CASSEKGPYDDTQYF
v_call: TRBV10-2
cdr3_length: 15
j_call: TRBJ2-3
clone_size: NA
d_call: NA

cdr3_nt: TGTGCCAGCAGTGAAGGGTCTAGCGGGTTTTACGAGCAGTACTTC
cdr3_aa: CASSEGSSGFYEQYF
v_call: TRBV6-1
cdr3_length: 15
j_call: TRBJ2-7
clone_size: NA
d_call: TRBD2

cdr3_nt: TGTGCCAGCAGTGTACTTAGGGAGACCCAGTACTTC
cdr3_aa: CASSVLRETQYF
v_call: TRBV6-6
cdr3_length: 12
j_call: TRBJ2-5
clone_size: NA
d_call: NA

cdr3_nt: TGTGCCAGCAGCTTAAGGGACAGGGCTTTGAATGAGCAGTTCTTC
cdr3_aa: CASSLRDRALNEQFF
v_call: TRBV7-9
cdr3_length: 15
j_call: TRBJ2-1
clone_size: NA
d_call: TRBD1

cdr3_nt: TGCAGTGCTAGAGACTTCGGCTACGAGCAGTACTTC
cdr3_aa: CSARDFGYEQYF
v_call: TRBV20-1
cdr3_length: 12
j_call: TRBJ2-7
clone_size: many
d_call: NA

cdr3_nt: TGCAGCGTTGAATTTGCAGGGGGCTCCTACGAGCAGTACTTC
cdr3_aa: CSVEFAGGSYEQYF
v_call: TRBV29-1
cdr3_length: 14
j_call: TRBJ2-7
clone_size: few
d_call: TRBD1

cdr3_nt: TGTGCCAGTAGCCCATGGGACAGTTATGGCTACACCTTC
cdr3_aa: CASSPWDSYGYTF
v_call: TRBV19
cdr3_length: 13
j_call: TRBJ1-2
clone_size: NA
d_call: TRBD1

cdr3_nt: TGTGCCAGCAATGAACTAGCGGGAGGGTACAATGAGCAGTTCTTC
cdr3_aa: CASNELAGGYNEQFF
v_call: TRBV2
cdr3_length: 15
j_call: TRBJ2-1
clone_size: NA
d_call: TRBD2

cdr3_nt: TGTGCCAGCAGCCAAGGGGGGCATGAGCAGTTCTTC
cdr3_aa: CASSQGGHEQFF
v_call: TRBV4-2
cdr3_length: 12
j_call: TRBJ2-1
clone_size: many
d_call: NA

cdr3_nt: TGTGCCTGGAGTGTACTGGGGACAGGGGGTGAAAAACTGTTTTTT
cdr3_aa: CAWSVLGTGGEKLFF
v_call: TRBV30
cdr3_length: 15
j_call: TRBJ1-4
clone_size: once
d_call: TRBD1

cdr3_nt: TGTGCCAGCAGCGTAGAGCCCCGGGTAACAGATACGCAGTATTTT
cdr3_aa: CASSVEPRVTDTQYF
v_call: TRBV9
cdr3_length: 15
j_call: TRBJ2-3
clone_size: many
d_call: NA

cdr3_nt: TGTGCCAGCAGCGCCGCTGACTGGACAGTAATAAGCCAAGAGACCCAGTACTTC
cdr3_aa: CASSAADWTVISQETQYF
v_call: TRBV9
cdr3_length: 18
j_call: TRBJ2-5
clone_size: many
d_call: NA

cdr3_nt: TGTGCCAGCAGCTTATCACGGAGCGCGGAGACCCAGTACTTC
cdr3_aa: CASSLSRSAETQYF
v_call: TRBV7-2
cdr3_length: 14
j_call: TRBJ2-5
clone_size: few
d_call: NA

cdr3_nt: TGTGCCAGCAGGGCGAGGACAGGGAAAATCGCTGGTGAGCAGTTCTTC
cdr3_aa: CASRARTGKIAGEQFF
v_call: TRBV12-3/TRBV12-4
cdr3_length: 16
j_call: TRBJ2-1
clone_size: NA
d_call: TRBD1

cdr3_nt: TGCAGTGCTAGTACAGGGCCCATGTACACCGGGGAGCTGTTTTTT
cdr3_aa: CSASTGPMYTGELFF
v_call: TRBV20-1
cdr3_length: 15
j_call: TRBJ2-2
clone_size: NA
d_call: NA

cdr3_nt: TGCGCCAGCAGCCCGCCTGCGGGCGAGAACATTCAGTACTTC
cdr3_aa: CASSPPAGENIQYF
v_call: TRBV5-1
cdr3_length: 14
j_call: TRBJ2-4
clone_size: few
d_call: NA

cdr3_nt: TGCAGCGTTGAAGATCTGGGGGAGCAGTACTTC
cdr3_aa: CSVEDLGEQYF
v_call: TRBV29-1
cdr3_length: 11
j_call: TRBJ2-7
clone_size: NA
d_call: NA

cdr3_nt: TGTGCCAGCAGTTTTGTGGGAGGGCCGGGGGGTGAGCAGTTCTTC
cdr3_aa: CASSFVGGPGGEQFF
v_call: TRBV12-3/TRBV12-4
cdr3_length: 15
j_call: TRBJ2-1
clone_size: NA
d_call: TRBD2

cdr3_nt: TGTGCCAGCAGTTACGAGGAATGGGAGCAGTACTTC
cdr3_aa: CASSYEEWEQYF
v_call: TRBV6-2/TRBV6-3
cdr3_length: 12
j_call: TRBJ2-7
clone_size: NA
d_call: NA

cdr3_nt: TGTGCCAGCGGACGGAGGGCAACTAATGAAAAACTGTTTTTT
cdr3_aa: CASGRRATNEKLFF
v_call: TRBV7-2
cdr3_length: 14
j_call: TRBJ1-4
clone_size: NA
d_call: NA